This TCR beta chain was profiled in a study of blood T cell repertoires in COVID-19. Turning to the study itself: PBMCs, B-cell-depleted T cells, or T cells were the source of the cDNA or gDNA that made up the material.

Sequencing was performed with immunoSEQ multiplex PCR; in TCRdb, only in-frame clones are kept and a portion is missing. The sample has some 300,000 clones; 85% to 90% are singletons. This clone was detected a few times. The study drew participants aged about 18 to 89 years from fewer than 30 US areas. Participant-reported clinical history was the basis for cohort assignment. V gave up 8 bases and J gave up 2 bases; unmatched junction bases: 10. Germline values: CDR1 SEHNR, CDR2 FQNEAQ (reference sequence). CDR3 length: 15 amino acids. The sample comprised PBMCs or T cells enriched from blood (not recorded which). The chain recombines TRBV7-9 with TRBJ2-7; 9 bases map to TRBD1. This clonotype was obtained from a woman between 50 and 59 years old who had been exposed to COVID-19. CDR3: CASGGRTGAAYEQYF. The DNA of the CDR3 is TGTGCCAGCGGGGGTCGGACAGGGGCCGCCTACGAGCAGTACTTC.